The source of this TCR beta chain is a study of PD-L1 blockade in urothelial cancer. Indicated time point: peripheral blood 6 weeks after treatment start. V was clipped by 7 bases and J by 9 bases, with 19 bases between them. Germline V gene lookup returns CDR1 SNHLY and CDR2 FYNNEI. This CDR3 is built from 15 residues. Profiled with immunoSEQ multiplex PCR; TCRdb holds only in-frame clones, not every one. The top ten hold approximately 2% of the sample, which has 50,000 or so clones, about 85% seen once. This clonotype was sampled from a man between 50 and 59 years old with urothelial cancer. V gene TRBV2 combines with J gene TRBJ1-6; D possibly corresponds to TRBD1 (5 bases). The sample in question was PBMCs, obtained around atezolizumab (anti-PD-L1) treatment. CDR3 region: CASTGVVSESSPLHF. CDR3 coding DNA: TGTGCCAGCACGGGGGTTGTTTCTGAAAGTTCACCCCTCCACTTT.